The T cell receptor beta chain described here comes from a study of blood T cell repertoires in COVID-19. V dropped 4 bases and J dropped 11; count of bases not matched to a gene: 17. The CDR3 has 17 residues. Germline lookup yields CDR1 SGHDN and CDR2 FVKESK. Profiling relied on immunoSEQ multiplex PCR, and the TCRdb table lists in-frame clones only, not all of them. The repertoire holds approximately 190,000 clones, with about nine tenths as singletons. The rearrangement joins TRBV14 to TRBJ1-6, with 7 nucleotides matching TRBD1. Specimen: peripheral blood. The source is a man aged 80 or over with acute or convalescent COVID-19. The chain's CDR3 is CASSPQGRGTSGAPLHF. CDR3 DNA sequence: TGTGCCAGCAGCCCCCAGGGCAGGGGGACTTCCGGGGCACCCCTCCACTTT.